Shown below are 8 T cell receptor beta chains from a single sample sequenced in a study of OX40 agonist ivuxolimab in advanced cancers. Libraries were made using the immunoSEQ multiplex PCR assay. TCRdb mirrors the immuneACCESS table, restricted to in-frame sequences. Some clones are absent from its copies; in checked studies, under half trace to an unresolved V gene, and the reason for the others is unknown. Counted in this sample were 68,000 or so clones; 84% of them appeared once. The ten largest clones represent around 2.1% of the sample. The material sequenced was CD4+ or CD8+ T cells sorted from blood, taken in a trial of the OX40 agonist ivuxolimab. These receptors were taken from an adult with an advanced solid tumor such as melanoma, head and neck, liver or kidney cancer.

This sequence joins TRBV14 and TRBJ2-1; tentative D call: TRBD2 (6 bases). V was cut by 0 bases and J by 10 bases, with 10 bases left in between. The CDR3 is made up of 13 amino acids. Per germline, CDR1 SGHDN and CDR2 FVKESK. Here the CDR3 reads CASSQDLAGEQFF. DNA for the CDR3: TGTGCCAGCAGCCAAGATTTGGCGGGGGAGCAGTTCTTC.

The chain carries TRBV7-3 and TRBJ1-1, with a tentative D call TRBD1 (6 bases). CDR3 length equals 16 residues. Germline V gene sequence: CDR1 SGHTA, CDR2 FQGTGA. Trimming removed 5 bases at V and 4 bases at J, with 20 bases between. CDR3 region: CASSKGGRTTGTEAFF. Here the CDR3 DNA reads TGTGCCAGCAGCAAGGGGGGGCGTACCACGGGCACTGAAGCTTTCTTT.

This clone has only a few counts. The rearrangement uses TRBV16 and TRBJ2-7, with 8 bases aligning to TRBD1. The CDR3 is 15 residues long. Germline V gives CDR1 KGHSY, CDR2 FQNENV. V gave up 3 bases and J gave up 3 bases; unmatched junction bases: 7. CDR3 region: CASSQRGQGVYEQYF. As DNA, the CDR3 is TGTGCCAGCAGCCAGCGCGGACAGGGTGTCTACGAGCAGTACTTC.

The chain carries TRBV2 and TRBJ1-5; D gene uncertain. The CDR3 spans 14 residues. CDR1 is SNHLY, CDR2 FYNNEI, per germline. The germline V and J ends were trimmed by 3 bases and 3 bases, with 9 bases remaining between them. In DNA, the CDR3 is TGTGCCAGCAGTGACAAGAGGAACAATCAGCCCCAGCATTTT. Amino acid sequence: CASSDKRNNQPQHF.

This chain links TRBV6-1 with TRBJ1-6; D perhaps matches TRBD1 (5 bases). V was trimmed by 7 bases and J by 5 bases, leaving 12 bases between them. Germline V gene data show CDR1 as MNHNS and CDR2 as SASEGT. The CDR3 sequence is 14 residues long. CDR3 protein: CASKAGIHNSPLHF. The DNA of the CDR3 is TGTGCCAGCAAGGCAGGGATCCATAATTCACCCCTCCACTTT.

A single count supports this clone. This chain joins TRBV11-2 and TRBJ2-3, with a tentative D call TRBD2 (6 bases). The V end lost 5 bases, the J end lost 7 bases, and 16 bases lay between the germline ends. Per germline, CDR1 SGHAT and CDR2 FQNNGV. The CDR3 covers 14 residues. The CDR3 reads CASSQTGTYNTQYF. The CDR3 coding sequence is TGTGCCAGCAGCCAAACCGGGACTTATAATACGCAGTATTTT.

This rearrangement joins TRBV11-3 to TRBJ2-2; 8 bases are shared with TRBD2. The V segment lost 5 bases and the J segment 5 bases; nucleotides outside the gene matches: 10. This CDR3 spans 16 amino acids. CDR1 and CDR2 from the germline V gene are SGHNT and YENEEA. DNA for the CDR3: TGTGCCAGCAGCCACAGCGGGGGCCAAAGAACCGGGGAGCTGTTTTTT. Protein sequence: CASSHSGGQRTGELFF.

The chain uses TRBV28 and TRBJ2-3; D unresolved. V lost 5 bases and J 4 bases, leaving 7 bases between the germline ends. Germline V gene data show CDR1 as MDHEN and CDR2 as SYDVKM. The CDR3 totals 12 residues. The CDR3 is CASSHYPDTQYF. In DNA, the CDR3 is TGTGCCAGCAGTCACTATCCAGATACGCAGTATTTT.